What follows is one TCR beta chain and its context. Germline V gene sequence: CDR1 MNHEY, CDR2 SMNVEV (reference sequence). This CDR3 comprises 15 residues. V was pared by 5 bases and J by 2 bases, with 13 bases between. This sample stems from a study of cytomegalovirus exposure and HLA in healthy donors. 60 Vbeta and 13 Jbeta primers were used in PCR. Repertoires were generated with immunoSEQ multiplex PCR, while TCRdb's copy carries only in-frame clones and drops some. The sample holds some 150,000 clones, 81% seen once. The origin of this receptor is a woman between 18 and 29 years old in good health and CMV-seropositive. The chain carries TRBV27 and TRBJ2-1; possibly TRBD2 for D (7 bases). Input material: PBMCs. The CDR3 region is CASSIWGGPYNEQFF. DNA of the CDR3: TGTGCCAGCAGTATATGGGGGGGGCCCTACAATGAGCAGTTCTTC.